This T cell receptor (beta chain) was identified in a study of control samples from healthy donors and cancer patients. Generated by immunoSEQ multiplex PCR, the TCRdb table keeps only in-frame clones and is missing some. The sample contains about 150,000 clones, about 91% of which appear only once. This CDR3 region has 16 residues. The V gene lost 1 base and the J gene lost 1 base, with 12 bases spanning the gap. Germline values: CDR1 LNHDA, CDR2 SQIVND (reference sequence). V usage is TRBV19 and J usage is TRBJ2-3, with D possibly called TRBD1 or TRBD2 (5 bases each). The source of this sequence is a man younger than 35 in good health. Specimen: blood. The CDR3 loop is CASSIVGRDGTDTQYF. The CDR3 nucleotides read TGTGCCAGTAGTATAGTTGGCAGGGACGGCACAGATACGCAGTATTTT.